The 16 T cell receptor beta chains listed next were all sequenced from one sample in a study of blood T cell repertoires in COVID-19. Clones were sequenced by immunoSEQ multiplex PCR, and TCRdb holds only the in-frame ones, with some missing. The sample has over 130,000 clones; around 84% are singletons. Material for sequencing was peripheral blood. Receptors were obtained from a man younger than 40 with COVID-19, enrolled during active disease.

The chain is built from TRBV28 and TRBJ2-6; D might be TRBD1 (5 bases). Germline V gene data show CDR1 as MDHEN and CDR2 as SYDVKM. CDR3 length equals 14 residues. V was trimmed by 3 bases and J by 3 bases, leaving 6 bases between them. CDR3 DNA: TGTGCCAGCAGTTTGCAGGGTGGGGCCAACGTCCTGACTTTC. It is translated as CASSLQGGANVLTF.

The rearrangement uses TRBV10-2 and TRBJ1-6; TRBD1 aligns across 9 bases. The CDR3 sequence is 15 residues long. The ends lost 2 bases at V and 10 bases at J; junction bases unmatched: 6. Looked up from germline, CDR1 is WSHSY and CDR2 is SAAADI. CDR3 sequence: CASSEHRGLRSPLHF. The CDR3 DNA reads TGCGCCAGCAGTGAGCACAGGGGGCTTAGATCACCCCTCCACTTT.

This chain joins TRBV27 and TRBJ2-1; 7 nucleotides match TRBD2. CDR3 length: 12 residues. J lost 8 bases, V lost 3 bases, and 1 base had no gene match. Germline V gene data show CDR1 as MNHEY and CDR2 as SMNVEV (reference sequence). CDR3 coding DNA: TGTGCCAGCAGTTTCGGGGGGTATGAGCAGTTCTTC. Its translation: CASSFGGYEQFF.

The CDR3 bases are TGTGCCAGCAGCAGAGGGACAGGGGGTTGGTATGGCTACACCTTC. Protein: CASSRGTGGWYGYTF. The chain has TRBV5-4 and TRBJ1-2; 11 bases agree with TRBD1. This CDR3 is 15 amino acids long. Germline trimming cut 4 bases from V and 5 bases from J; bases unmatched to any gene: 7. Germline V gene data show CDR1 as SGHNT and CDR2 as YYREEE (reference sequence).

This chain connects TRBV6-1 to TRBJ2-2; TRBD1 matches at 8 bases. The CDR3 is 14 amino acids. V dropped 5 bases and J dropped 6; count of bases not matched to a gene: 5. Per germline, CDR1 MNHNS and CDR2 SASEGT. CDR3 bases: TGTGCCAGCAGTACACGGACAGGGTCCGGGGAGCTGTTTTTT. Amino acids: CASSTRTGSGELFF.

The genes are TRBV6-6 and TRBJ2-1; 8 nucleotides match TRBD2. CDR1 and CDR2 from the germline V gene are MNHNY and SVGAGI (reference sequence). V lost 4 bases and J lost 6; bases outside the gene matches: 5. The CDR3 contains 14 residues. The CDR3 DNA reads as TGTGCCAGCAGTTCCGGGACTAGTGGCAATGAGCAGTTCTTC. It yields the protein CASSSGTSGNEQFF.

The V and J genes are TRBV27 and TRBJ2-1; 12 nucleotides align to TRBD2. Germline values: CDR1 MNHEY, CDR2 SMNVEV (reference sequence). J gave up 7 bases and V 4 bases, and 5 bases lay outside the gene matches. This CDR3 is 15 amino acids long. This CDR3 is CASSWASGGVNEQFF. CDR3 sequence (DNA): TGTGCCAGCAGTTGGGCTAGCGGGGGGGTTAATGAGCAGTTCTTC.

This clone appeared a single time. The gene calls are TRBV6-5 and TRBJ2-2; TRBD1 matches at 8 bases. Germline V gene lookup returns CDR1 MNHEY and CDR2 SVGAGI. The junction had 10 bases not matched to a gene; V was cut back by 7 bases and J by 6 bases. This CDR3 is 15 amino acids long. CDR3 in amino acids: CASIRNRGLAGELFF. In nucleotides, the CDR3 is TGTGCCAGCATTAGGAACAGGGGGTTGGCCGGGGAGCTGTTTTTT.

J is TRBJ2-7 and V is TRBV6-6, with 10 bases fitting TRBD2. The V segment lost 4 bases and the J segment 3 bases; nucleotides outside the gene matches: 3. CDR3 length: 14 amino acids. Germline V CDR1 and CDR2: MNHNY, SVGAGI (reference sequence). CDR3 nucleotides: TGTGCCAGCAGTTTTACTAGCGGGGTCTACGAGCAGTACTTC. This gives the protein CASSFTSGVYEQYF.

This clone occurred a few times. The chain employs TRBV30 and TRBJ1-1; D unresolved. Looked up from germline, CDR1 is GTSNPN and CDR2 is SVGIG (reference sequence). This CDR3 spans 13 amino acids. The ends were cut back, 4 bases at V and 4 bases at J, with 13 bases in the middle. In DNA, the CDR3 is TGTGCCTGGAAACTGGAGCGGAGCACTGAAGCTTTCTTT. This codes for CAWKLERSTEAFF.

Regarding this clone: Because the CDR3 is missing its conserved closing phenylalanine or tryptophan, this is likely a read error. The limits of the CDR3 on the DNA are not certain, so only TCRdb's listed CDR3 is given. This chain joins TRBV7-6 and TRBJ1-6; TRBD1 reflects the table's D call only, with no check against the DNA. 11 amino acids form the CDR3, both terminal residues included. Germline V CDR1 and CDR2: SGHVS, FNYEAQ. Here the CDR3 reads CASSLRDPRAR.

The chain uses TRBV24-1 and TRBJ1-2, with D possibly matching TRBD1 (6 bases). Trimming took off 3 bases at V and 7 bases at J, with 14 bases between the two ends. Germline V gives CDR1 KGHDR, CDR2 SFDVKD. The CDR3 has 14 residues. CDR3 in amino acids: CATSDGPQGRGYTF. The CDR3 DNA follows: TGTGCCACCAGTGATGGCCCACAGGGTCGTGGCTACACCTTC.

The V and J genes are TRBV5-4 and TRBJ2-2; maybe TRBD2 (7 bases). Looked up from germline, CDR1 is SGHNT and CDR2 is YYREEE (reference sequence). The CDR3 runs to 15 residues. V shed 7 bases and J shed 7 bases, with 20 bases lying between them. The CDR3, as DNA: TGTGCCAGCGCCTCCCGGGGGGCACAGAGCGGGGAGCTGTTTTTT. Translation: CASASRGAQSGELFF. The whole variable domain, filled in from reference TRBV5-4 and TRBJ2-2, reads ETGVTQSPTHLIKTRGQQVTLRCSSQSGHNTVSWYQQALGQGPQFIFQYYREEENGRGNFPPRFSGLQFPNYSSELNVNALELDDSALYLCASASRGAQSGELFFGEGSRLTVL.

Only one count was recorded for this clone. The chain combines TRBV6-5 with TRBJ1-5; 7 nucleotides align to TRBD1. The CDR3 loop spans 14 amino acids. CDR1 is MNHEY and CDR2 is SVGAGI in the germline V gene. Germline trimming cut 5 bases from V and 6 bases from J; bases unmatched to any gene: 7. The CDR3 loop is CASSTGAGGQPQHF. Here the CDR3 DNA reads TGTGCCAGCAGTACAGGGGCGGGAGGTCAGCCCCAGCATTTT.

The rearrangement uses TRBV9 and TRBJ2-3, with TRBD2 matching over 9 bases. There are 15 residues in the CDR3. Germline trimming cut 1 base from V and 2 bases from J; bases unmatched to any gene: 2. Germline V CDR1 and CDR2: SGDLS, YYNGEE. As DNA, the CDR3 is TGTGCCAGCAGCGTAATGGGACTAGCCACAGATACGCAGTATTTT. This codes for CASSVMGLATDTQYF.

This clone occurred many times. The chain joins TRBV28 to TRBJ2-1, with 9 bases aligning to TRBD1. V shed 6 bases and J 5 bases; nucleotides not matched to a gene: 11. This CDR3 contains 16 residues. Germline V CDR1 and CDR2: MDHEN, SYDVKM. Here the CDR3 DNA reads TGTGCCAGCAGCCCCTTTCCGGGACAGGGAAACAATGAGCAGTTCTTC. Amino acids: CASSPFPGQGNNEQFF.